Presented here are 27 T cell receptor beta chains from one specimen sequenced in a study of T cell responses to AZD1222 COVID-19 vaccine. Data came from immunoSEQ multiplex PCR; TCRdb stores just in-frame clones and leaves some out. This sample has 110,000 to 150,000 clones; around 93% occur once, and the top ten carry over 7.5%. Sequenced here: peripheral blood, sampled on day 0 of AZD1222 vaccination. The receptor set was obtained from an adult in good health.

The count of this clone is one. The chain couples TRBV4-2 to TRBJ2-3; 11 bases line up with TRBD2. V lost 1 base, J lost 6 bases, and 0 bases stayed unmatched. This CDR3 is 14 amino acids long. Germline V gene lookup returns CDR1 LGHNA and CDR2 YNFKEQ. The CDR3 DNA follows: TGTGCCAGCAGCCAAGGGACTAGCGGGGATACGCAGTATTTT. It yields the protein CASSQGTSGDTQYF.

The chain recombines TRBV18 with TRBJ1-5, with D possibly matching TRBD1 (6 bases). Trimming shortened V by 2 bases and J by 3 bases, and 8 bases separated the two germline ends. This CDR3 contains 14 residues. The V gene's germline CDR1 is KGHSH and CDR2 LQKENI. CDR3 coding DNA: TGTGCCAGCTCACCAGGACAGTACAATCAGCCCCAGCATTTT. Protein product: CASSPGQYNQPQHF.

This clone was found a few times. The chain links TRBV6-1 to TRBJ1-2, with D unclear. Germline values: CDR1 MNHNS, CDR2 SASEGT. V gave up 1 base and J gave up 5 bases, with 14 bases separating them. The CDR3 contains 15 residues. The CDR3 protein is CASSEGITAVYGYTF. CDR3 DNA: TGTGCCAGCAGTGAAGGTATAACAGCAGTATATGGCTACACCTTC.

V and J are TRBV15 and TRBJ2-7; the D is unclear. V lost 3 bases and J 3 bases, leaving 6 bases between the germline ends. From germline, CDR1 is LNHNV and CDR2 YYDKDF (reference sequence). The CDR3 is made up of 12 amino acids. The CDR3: CATSSGFYEQYF. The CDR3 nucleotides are TGTGCCACCAGCAGCGGGTTCTACGAGCAGTACTTC.

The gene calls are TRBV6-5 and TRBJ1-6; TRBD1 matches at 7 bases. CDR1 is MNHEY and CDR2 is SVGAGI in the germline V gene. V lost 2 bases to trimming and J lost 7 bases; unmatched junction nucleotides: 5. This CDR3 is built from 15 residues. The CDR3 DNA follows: TGTGCCAGCAGTTACCAAGGACAGGCAAATTCACCCCTCCACTTT. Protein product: CASSYQGQANSPLHF.

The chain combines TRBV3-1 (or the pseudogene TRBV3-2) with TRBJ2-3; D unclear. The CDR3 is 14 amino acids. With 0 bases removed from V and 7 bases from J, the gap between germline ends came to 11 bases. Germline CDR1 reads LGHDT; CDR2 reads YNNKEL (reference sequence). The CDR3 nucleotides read TGTGCCAGCAGCCAAGACGGTCCACAGTATACGCAGTATTTT. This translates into CASSQDGPQYTQYF.

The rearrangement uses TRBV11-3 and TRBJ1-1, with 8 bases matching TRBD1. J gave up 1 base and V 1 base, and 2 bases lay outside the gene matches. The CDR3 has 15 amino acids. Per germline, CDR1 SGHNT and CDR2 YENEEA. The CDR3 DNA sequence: TGTGCCAGCAGCTTAGGGGGGACAGGGAACACTGAAGCTTTCTTT. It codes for CASSLGGTGNTEAFF.

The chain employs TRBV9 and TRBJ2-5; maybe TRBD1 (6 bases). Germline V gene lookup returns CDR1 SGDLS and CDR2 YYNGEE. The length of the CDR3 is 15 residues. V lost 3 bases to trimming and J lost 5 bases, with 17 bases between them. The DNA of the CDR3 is TGTGCCAGCAGCGCCTCCAGAGGGGGAGAGGAGACCCAGTACTTC. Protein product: CASSASRGGEETQYF.

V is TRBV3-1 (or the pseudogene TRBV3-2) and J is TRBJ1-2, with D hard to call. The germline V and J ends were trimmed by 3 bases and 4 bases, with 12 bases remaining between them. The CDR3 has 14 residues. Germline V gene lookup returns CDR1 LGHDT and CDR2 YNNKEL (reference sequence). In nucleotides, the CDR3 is TGTGCCAGCAGCCAGGGTTACGCCCTCTATGGCTACACCTTC. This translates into CASSQGYALYGYTF.

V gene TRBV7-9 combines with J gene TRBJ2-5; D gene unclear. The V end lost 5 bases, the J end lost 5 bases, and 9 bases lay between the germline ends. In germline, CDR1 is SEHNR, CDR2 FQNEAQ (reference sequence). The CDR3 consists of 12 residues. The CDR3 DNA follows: TGTGCCAGCAGCCCCGCGGCGGAGACCCAGTACTTC. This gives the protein CASSPAAETQYF.

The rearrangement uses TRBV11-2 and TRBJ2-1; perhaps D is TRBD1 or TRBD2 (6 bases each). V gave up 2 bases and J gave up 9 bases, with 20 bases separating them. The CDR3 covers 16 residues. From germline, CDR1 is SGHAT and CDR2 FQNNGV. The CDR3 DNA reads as TGTGCCAGCAGCTTAAACGTCCAGGGGAGGTTTCGTGAGCAGTTCTTC. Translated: CASSLNVQGRFREQFF.

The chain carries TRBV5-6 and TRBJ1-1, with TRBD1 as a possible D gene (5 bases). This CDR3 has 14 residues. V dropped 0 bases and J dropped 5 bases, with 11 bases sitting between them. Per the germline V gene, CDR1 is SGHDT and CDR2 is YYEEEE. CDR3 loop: CASSLEQGWTEAFF. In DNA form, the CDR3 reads TGTGCCAGCAGCTTGGAGCAGGGTTGGACTGAAGCTTTCTTT. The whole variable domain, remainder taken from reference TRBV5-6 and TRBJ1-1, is DAGVTQSPTHLIKTRGQQVTLRCSPKSGHDTVSWYQQALGQGPQFIFQYYEEEERQRGNFPDRFSGHQFPNYSSELNVNALLLGDSALYLCASSLEQGWTEAFFGQGTRLTVV.

In nucleotides, the CDR3 is TGTGCCAGTCGGAAGGGACGGCCGGGAAACACCATATATTTT. It codes for CASRKGRPGNTIYF. The chain couples TRBV19 to TRBJ1-3, with D possibly being TRBD1 (5 bases). CDR1 and CDR2 (germline): LNHDA, SQIVND (reference sequence). The CDR3 sequence is 14 residues long. Deletions cut 8 bases from V and 4 bases from J, with 15 bases between.

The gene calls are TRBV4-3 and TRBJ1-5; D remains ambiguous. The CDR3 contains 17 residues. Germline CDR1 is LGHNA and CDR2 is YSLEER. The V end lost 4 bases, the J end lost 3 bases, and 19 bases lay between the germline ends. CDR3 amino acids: CASSRKRKDSFNQPQHF. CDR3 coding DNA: TGCGCCAGCAGCCGCAAAAGAAAGGACTCTTTCAATCAGCCCCAGCATTTT.

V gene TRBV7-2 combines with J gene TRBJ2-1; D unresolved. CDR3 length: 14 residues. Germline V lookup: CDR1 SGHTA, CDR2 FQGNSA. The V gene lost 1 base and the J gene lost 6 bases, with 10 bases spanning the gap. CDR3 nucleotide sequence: TGTGCCAGCAGCTTAGTGTCGTCGCCCAATGAGCAGTTCTTC. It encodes CASSLVSSPNEQFF. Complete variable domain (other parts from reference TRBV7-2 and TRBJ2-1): GAGVSQSPSNKVTEKGKDVELRCDPISGHTALYWYRQSLGQGLEFLIYFQGNSAPDKSGLPSDRFSAERTGGSVSTLTIQRTQQEDSAVYLCASSLVSSPNEQFFGPGTRLTVL.

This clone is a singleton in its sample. The CDR3 here is CASSQKRGGVNSPLHF. The CDR3 nucleotides read TGTGCCAGCAGCCAAAAAAGGGGAGGGGTTAATTCACCCCTCCACTTT. The V call is TRBV4-2, the J call TRBJ1-6, with a tentative D call TRBD1 (5 bases). Trimming removed 2 bases at V and 6 bases at J, with 14 bases between. CDR1 LGHNA and CDR2 YNFKEQ come from the germline V gene. This CDR3 has 16 residues.

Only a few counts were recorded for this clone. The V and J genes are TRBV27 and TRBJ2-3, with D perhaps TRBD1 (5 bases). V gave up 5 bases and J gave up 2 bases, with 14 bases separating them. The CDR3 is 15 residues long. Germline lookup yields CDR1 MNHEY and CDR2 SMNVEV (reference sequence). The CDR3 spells CASSLQVLSTDTQYF. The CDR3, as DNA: TGTGCCAGCAGTCTACAGGTGCTTTCCACAGATACGCAGTATTTT.

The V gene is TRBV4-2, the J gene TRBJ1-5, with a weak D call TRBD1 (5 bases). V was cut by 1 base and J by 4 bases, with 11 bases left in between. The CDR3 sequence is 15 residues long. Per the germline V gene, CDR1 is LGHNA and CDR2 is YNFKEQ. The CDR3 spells CASSQAGKGNQPQHF. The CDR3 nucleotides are TGTGCCAGCAGCCAAGCAGGGAAGGGGAATCAGCCCCAGCATTTT.

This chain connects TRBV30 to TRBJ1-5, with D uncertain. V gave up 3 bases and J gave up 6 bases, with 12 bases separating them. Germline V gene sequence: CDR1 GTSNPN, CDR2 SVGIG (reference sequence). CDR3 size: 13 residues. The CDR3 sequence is CAWSAIASQPQHF. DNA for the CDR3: TGTGCCTGGAGCGCAATAGCAAGTCAGCCCCAGCATTTT.

The CDR3 DNA reads as TGTGCCAGCAGTGAAGAGACAAGCGGGAATCAGCCCCAGCATTTT. As protein: CASSEETSGNQPQHF. The chain recombines TRBV2 with TRBJ1-5; D uncertain. Germline CDR1 SNHLY, CDR2 FYNNEI. Between the trimmed V and J ends, which lost 1 base and 4 bases, there was a span of 11 bases. The CDR3 is 15 residues long.

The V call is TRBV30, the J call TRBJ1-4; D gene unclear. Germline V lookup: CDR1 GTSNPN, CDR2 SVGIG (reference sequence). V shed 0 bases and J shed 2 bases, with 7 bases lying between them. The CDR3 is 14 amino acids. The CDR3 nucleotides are TGTGCCTGGAGTGTTGGGGTGACTAATGAAAAACTGTTTTTT. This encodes CAWSVGVTNEKLFF.

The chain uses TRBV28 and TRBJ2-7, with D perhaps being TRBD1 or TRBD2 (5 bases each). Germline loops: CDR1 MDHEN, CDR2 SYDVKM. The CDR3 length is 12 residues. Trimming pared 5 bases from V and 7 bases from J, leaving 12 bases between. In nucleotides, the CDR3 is TGTGCCAGCAGTCCGGGGCCTCGGGAGCAGTACTTC. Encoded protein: CASSPGPREQYF.

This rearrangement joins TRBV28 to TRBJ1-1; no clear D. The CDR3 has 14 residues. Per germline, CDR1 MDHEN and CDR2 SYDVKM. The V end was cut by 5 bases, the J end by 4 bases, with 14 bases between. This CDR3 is CASSPPGWGTEAFF. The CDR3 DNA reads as TGTGCCAGCAGTCCCCCTGGTTGGGGCACTGAAGCTTTCTTT.

Written as DNA, the CDR3 is TGTGCCAGCAGCTTAAGGGGCTATGGCTACACCTTC. This encodes CASSLRGYGYTF. This chain connects TRBV11-3 to TRBJ1-2, with D possibly matching TRBD1 (5 bases). Trimming took off 2 bases at V and 4 bases at J, with 5 bases between the two ends. From germline, CDR1 is SGHNT and CDR2 YENEEA. The CDR3 is made up of 12 amino acids.

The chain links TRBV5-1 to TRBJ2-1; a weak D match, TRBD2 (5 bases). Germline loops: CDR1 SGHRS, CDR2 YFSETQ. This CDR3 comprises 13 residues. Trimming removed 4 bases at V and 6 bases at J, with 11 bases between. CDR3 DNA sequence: TGCGCCAGCAGCGTCGCGGACTTCAATGAGCAGTTCTTC. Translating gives CASSVADFNEQFF. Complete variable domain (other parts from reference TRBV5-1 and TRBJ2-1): KAGVTQTPRYLIKTRGQQVTLSCSPISGHRSVSWYQQTPGQGLQFLFEYFSETQRNKGNFPGRFSGRQFSNSRSEMNVSTLELGDSALYLCASSVADFNEQFFGPGTRLTVL.

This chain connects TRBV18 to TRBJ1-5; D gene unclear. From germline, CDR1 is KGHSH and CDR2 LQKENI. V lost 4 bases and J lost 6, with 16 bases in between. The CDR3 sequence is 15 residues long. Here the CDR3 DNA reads TGTGCCAGCTCACAACCCGAGGTAATCGGTCAGCCCCAGCATTTT. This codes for CASSQPEVIGQPQHF.

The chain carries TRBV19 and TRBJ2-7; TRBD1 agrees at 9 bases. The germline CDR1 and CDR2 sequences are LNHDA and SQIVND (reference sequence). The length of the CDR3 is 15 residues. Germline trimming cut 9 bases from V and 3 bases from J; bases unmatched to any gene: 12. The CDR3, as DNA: TGTGCCAGCTCAAGGACCGGGACAGGGTACTACGAGCAGTACTTC. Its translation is CASSRTGTGYYEQYF.